The TCR beta chain under discussion was sequenced for a study of T cell responses to AZD1222 COVID-19 vaccine. Points on this clone: Its cognate antigen is unknown.

Study-wide points: Unmutated variant regions reportedly attract nearly half of all spike-specific TCRs. Researchers took repertoire samples only after the peak T cell response had come.

The data were produced by immunoSEQ multiplex PCR, yet TCRdb's version contains in-frame clones alone and is incomplete. The data show under 130,000 clones, 92% seen once. The clonotype comes from an adult in good health. Sequencing was performed on peripheral blood, taken on day 0 of AZD1222 vaccination.

In nucleotides, the CDR3 is TGTGCCAGCAGCTTACGTGGGGGGACTGAAGCTTTCTTT. Translating it yields CASSLRGGTEAFF. This sequence joins TRBV7-2 and TRBJ1-1; D is possibly TRBD1 (5 bases). CDR1 is SGHTA, CDR2 FQGNSA, per germline. Trimming stripped 2 bases from V and 5 bases from J, with 9 bases between. CDR3 length: 13 residues.